Reported below is one T cell receptor (beta chain). This sample is part of a study of blood T cell repertoires in COVID-19. The CDR3 is 12 amino acids. V lost 5 bases and J 1 base, leaving 5 bases between the germline ends. The V gene's germline CDR1 is MNHEY and CDR2 SVGEGT. In the authors' workflow: Using reference gene primer amplification, nucleated cell counts were estimated. Measured with immunoSEQ multiplex PCR; TCRdb has only the in-frame clones, and not every one. V and J calls and clone size are those listed in that table; D and trimming were worked out from the DNA. The sample lists 250,000 to 350,000 clones, around 90% occurring once.

Sequencing was done on a sample of peripheral blood. J is TRBJ1-1 and V is TRBV6-2 or TRBV6-3; no definite D call. This receptor was identified in a woman between 45 and 60 years old with COVID-19, enrolled during active disease. Here the CDR3 DNA reads TGTGCCAGCAGTCGGTCGAACACTGAAGCTTTCTTT. Amino acid sequence: CASSRSNTEAFF.